This TCR beta chain comes out of a study of neurological immune-mediated disorders. Ten or more counts support this clonotype. TCRdb fed the 5' RACE reads into MiXCR, producing one record per CDR3 protein. The table lists more than 20,000 distinct CDR3 sequences, roughly 15% of them singletons. This clonotype was obtained from a female donor with HTLV-1-associated myelopathy (HAM/TSP). Sequencing used PBMCs.

CDR3 bases: TGTGCCAGCAGTTCAGGAAAAGAGACCCAGTACTTC. This translates into CASSSGKETQYF. This chain connects TRBV28 to TRBJ2-5, with unresolved D. CDR3 size: 12 residues. Germline CDR1 reads MDHEN; CDR2 reads SYDVKM. V was cut by 4 bases and J by 3 bases, with 6 bases left in between.